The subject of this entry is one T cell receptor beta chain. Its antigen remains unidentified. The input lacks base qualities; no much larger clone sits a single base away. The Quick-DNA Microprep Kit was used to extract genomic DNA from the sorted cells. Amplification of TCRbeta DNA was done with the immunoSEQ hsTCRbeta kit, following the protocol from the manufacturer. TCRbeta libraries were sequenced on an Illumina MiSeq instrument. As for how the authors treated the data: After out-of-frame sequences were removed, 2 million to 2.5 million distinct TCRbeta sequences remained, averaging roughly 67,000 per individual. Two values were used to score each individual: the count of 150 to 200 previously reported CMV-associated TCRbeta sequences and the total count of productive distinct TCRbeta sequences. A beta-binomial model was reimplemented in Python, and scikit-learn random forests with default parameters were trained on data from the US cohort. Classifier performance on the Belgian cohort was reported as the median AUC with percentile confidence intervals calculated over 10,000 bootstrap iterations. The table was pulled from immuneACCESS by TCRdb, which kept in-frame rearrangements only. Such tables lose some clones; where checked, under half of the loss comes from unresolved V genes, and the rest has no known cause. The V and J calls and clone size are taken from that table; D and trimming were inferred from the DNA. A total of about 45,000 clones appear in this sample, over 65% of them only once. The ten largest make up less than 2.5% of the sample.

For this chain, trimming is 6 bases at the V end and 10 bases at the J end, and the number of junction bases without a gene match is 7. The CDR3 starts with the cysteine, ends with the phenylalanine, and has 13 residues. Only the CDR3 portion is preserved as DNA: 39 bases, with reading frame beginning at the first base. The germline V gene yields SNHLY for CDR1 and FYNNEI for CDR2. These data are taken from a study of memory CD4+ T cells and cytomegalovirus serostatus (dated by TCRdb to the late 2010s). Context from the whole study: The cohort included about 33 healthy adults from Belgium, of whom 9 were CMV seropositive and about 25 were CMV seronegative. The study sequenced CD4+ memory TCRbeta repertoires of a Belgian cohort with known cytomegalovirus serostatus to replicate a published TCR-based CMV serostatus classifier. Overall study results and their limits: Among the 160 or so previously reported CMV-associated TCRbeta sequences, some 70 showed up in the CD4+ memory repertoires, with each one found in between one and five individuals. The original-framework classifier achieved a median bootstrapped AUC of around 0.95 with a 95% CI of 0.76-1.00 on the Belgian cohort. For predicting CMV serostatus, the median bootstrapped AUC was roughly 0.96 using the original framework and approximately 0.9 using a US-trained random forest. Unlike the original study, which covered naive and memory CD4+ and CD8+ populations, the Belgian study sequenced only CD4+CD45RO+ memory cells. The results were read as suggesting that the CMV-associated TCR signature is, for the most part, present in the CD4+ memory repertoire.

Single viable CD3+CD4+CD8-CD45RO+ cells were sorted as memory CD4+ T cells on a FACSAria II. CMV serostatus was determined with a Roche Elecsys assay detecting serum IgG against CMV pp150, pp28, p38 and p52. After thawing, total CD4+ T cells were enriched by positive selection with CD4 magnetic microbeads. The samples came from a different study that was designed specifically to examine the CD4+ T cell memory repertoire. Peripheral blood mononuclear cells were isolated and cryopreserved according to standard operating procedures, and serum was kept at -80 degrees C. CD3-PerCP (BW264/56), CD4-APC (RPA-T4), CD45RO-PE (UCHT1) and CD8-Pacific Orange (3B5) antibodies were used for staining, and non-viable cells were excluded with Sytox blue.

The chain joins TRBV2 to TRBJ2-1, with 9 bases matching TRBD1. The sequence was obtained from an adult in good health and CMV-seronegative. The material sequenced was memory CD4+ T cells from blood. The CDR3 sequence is CASRTGGPGEQFF. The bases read TGTGCCAGCAGGACAGGGGGTCCAGGGGAGCAGTTCTTC.